The entry below gives a single T cell receptor (beta chain) sequence along with its context. The same CDR3 is also encoded by other DNA sequences in this sample. These data are taken from a study of shared clonotypes between healthy human individuals. Profiled with immunoSEQ multiplex PCR; TCRdb holds only in-frame clones, not every one. The sample comprises about 1 million clones, roughly 75% of which are singletons, and roughly 1.5% rests with the top ten. The sequence came from a man aged 18 to 30 in good health. What was sequenced was memory CD4+ T cells sorted from blood. Regarding subset: CD45RA-negative fraction.

The CDR3 sequence: CASSIRGNQPQHF. The CDR3 DNA reads as TGTGCCAGTAGTATAAGGGGAAATCAGCCCCAGCATTTT. The chain has TRBV19 and TRBJ1-5; D may be TRBD1 (5 bases). V was trimmed by 2 bases and J by 4 bases, leaving 6 bases between them. The CDR3 runs to 13 residues. Germline CDR1 LNHDA, CDR2 SQIVND (reference sequence).